The 25 T cell receptor beta chains given below trace back to one sample, sequenced in a study of post-analysis software for immune sequencing data. cDNA libraries for TCR beta contained unique molecular identifiers. MiXCR, run by TCRdb on the PCR reads, gives a single entry per CDR3 protein. Here the sample spans around 160,000 distinct CDR3 sequences, around 34% being singletons. The specimen comprised blood, sampled after autologous hematopoietic stem cell transplantation. The receptors derive from a girl aged 10-17 years with multiple sclerosis.

The chain links TRBV20-1 to TRBJ2-3; D is unclear. The CDR3 covers 14 residues. V was pared by 8 bases and J by 0 bases, with 15 bases between. Per germline, CDR1 DFQATT and CDR2 SNEGSKA (reference sequence). CDR3 sequence (DNA): TGCAGTTCGGTATTTAGCCTAAGCACAGATACGCAGTATTTT. Protein product: CSSVFSLSTDTQYF.

This chain uses TRBV5-1 with TRBJ2-2; D gene unclear. This CDR3 has 14 residues. V lost 4 bases, J lost 1 base, and 8 bases lay in between. From germline, CDR1 is SGHRS and CDR2 YFSETQ. As DNA, the CDR3 is TGCGCCAGCAGCGGAAGACAGAACACCGGGGAGCTGTTTTTT. This encodes CASSGRQNTGELFF.

V gene TRBV7-2 combines with J gene TRBJ2-1; 14 nucleotides agree with TRBD2. Germline lookup yields CDR1 SGHTA and CDR2 FQGNSA. This CDR3 region has 19 residues. The trim removed 5 bases at V and 7 bases at J, leaving 16 bases unmatched. This CDR3 reads CASSRPGLAGVVRGNEQFF. CDR3 DNA sequence: TGTGCCAGCAGCCGCCCGGGACTAGCGGGGGTAGTTAGGGGGAATGAGCAGTTCTTC. The variable domain in full, with the rest retrieved from reference TRBV7-2 and TRBJ2-1, is GAGVSQSPSNKVTEKGKDVELRCDPISGHTALYWYRQSLGQGLEFLIYFQGNSAPDKSGLPSDRFSAERTGGSVSTLTIQRTQQEDSAVYLCASSRPGLAGVVRGNEQFFGPGTRLTVL.

This chain uses TRBV30 with TRBJ1-1; weak D call: TRBD1 (6 bases). The germline V and J ends were trimmed by 1 base and 0 bases, with 15 bases remaining between them. Germline V lookup: CDR1 GTSNPN, CDR2 SVGIG (reference sequence). The CDR3 consists of 16 residues. CDR3 sequence (DNA): TGTGCCTGGAGTGGCAACAGGGTACTTATGAACACTGAAGCTTTCTTT. It codes for CAWSGNRVLMNTEAFF.

The sample holds a few counts of this clonotype. The chain employs TRBV2 and TRBJ2-1; D not certain. The CDR3 length is 14 residues. V shed 3 bases and J shed 3 bases, with 9 bases lying between them. The germline gives CDR1 SNHLY, CDR2 FYNNEI. CDR3 nucleotides: TGTGCCAGCAGTGAGTGGCGGAGCTACAATGAGCAGTTCTTC. Its protein product is CASSEWRSYNEQFF.

The chain has TRBV20-1 and TRBJ2-7; 7 nucleotides agree with TRBD1. CDR3 length equals 12 residues. CDR1 is DFQATT and CDR2 is SNEGSKA in the germline V gene (reference sequence). The junction had 3 bases not matched to a gene; V was cut back by 6 bases and J by 1 base. The CDR3 coding sequence is TGCAGTGCCCAGACAGGGTCCTACGAGCAGTACTTC. It encodes CSAQTGSYEQYF.

This clonotype was picked up a small number of times. The rearrangement uses TRBV6-5 and TRBJ2-5; D is unclear. The CDR3 totals 11 residues. Germline V CDR1 and CDR2: MNHEY, SVGAGI. Deletions cut 6 bases from V and 6 bases from J, with 8 bases between. CDR3 sequence: CASRGLKTQYF. The CDR3 nucleotides are TGTGCCAGCAGAGGGTTGAAGACCCAGTACTTC.

The rearrangement uses TRBV6-6 and TRBJ2-7; possibly TRBD1 for D (6 bases). CDR3 length equals 13 residues. Germline lookup yields CDR1 MNHNY and CDR2 SVGAGI (reference sequence). The V end was cut by 7 bases, the J end by 2 bases, with 12 bases between. The CDR3 sequence is CASTGTLTYEQYF. CDR3 DNA sequence: TGTGCCAGCACCGGGACACTAACCTACGAGCAGTACTTC.

In its sample, this clonotype was seen a few times. The chain is built from TRBV10-3 and TRBJ1-1, with D perhaps TRBD1 (5 bases). The V and J ends lost 2 bases and 0 bases respectively, with 16 bases between them. CDR1 and CDR2 from the germline V gene are ENHRY and SYGVKD. This CDR3 has 17 amino acids. The CDR3 DNA reads as TGTGCCATCAGTGAGGGGCAGGGCGATAGGGTGAACACTGAAGCTTTCTTT. Translated: CAISEGQGDRVNTEAFF.

This clonotype was picked up a small number of times. The rearrangement uses TRBV7-6 and TRBJ2-1; TRBD1 matches 7 bases. Germline assignment: CDR1 SGHVS and CDR2 FNYEAQ. The CDR3 spans 16 residues. Unmatched junction bases numbered 11, after V lost 5 bases and J lost 4 bases. CDR3 DNA: TGTGCCAGCAGCAGAAACCCCGGGACAGAATACAATGAGCAGTTCTTC. It encodes CASSRNPGTEYNEQFF.

This clonotype was observed a few times. The V call is TRBV4-3, the J call TRBJ1-2; no clear D gene. Trimming cost V 0 bases and J 4 bases, with 12 bases left between them. The CDR3 consists of 15 residues. Looked up from germline, CDR1 is LGHNA and CDR2 is YSLEER. The CDR3 DNA is TGCGCCAGCAGCCAAGATGGCAGGATGTCCTATGGCTACACCTTC. As protein: CASSQDGRMSYGYTF.

This chain uses TRBV2 with TRBJ2-1; D remains ambiguous. The CDR3 loop spans 14 amino acids. V lost 7 bases and J lost 5, with 15 bases in between. Germline loops: CDR1 SNHLY, CDR2 FYNNEI. This CDR3 is CASTEALFNNEQFF. The CDR3 DNA follows: TGTGCCAGCACCGAAGCCCTCTTTAACAATGAGCAGTTCTTC.

The V gene is TRBV28, the J gene TRBJ2-1; 8 bases fit TRBD2. The germline V gene has CDR1 MDHEN and CDR2 SYDVKM. V gave up 4 bases and J gave up 8 bases; unmatched junction bases: 7. This CDR3 is built from 14 residues. The CDR3 nucleotides read TGTGCCAGCAGTTCATCACTAGCGGTAGATGAGCAGTTCTTC. Amino acid sequence: CASSSSLAVDEQFF.

As concerns this clonotype: A much larger clone lies a single base off, so this may be a read error. J is TRBJ1-5 and V is TRBV6-5, with D unclear. CDR3 length: 15 amino acids. Germline V gene lookup returns CDR1 MNHEY and CDR2 SVGAGI. The CDR3 reads CVSSDTPESNQPQHF. Written as DNA, the CDR3 is TGTGTCAGCAGTGACACCCCCGAGAGCAATCAGCCCCAGCATTTT.

Regarding this clonotype: One junction end does not reproduce the germline sequence, and a read error may be involved. The rearrangement links TRBV4-2 to TRBJ2-3, with 13 bases fitting TRBD2. In germline, CDR1 is LGHNA, CDR2 YNFKEQ. This CDR3 comprises 16 residues. The CDR3 bases are TGTGCCAGCAGTCAAGGGACTAGCGGGGGCACAGATACGCAGTATTTT. This codes for CASSQGTSGGTDTQYF.

This clonotype was recorded at least ten times. This CDR3 reads CASSQAGRGLYEQYF. The CDR3 DNA reads as TGCGCCAGCAGCCAAGCGGGCAGAGGACTATACGAGCAGTACTTC. The chain uses TRBV4-3 and TRBJ2-7; perhaps TRBD2 as D (6 bases). With 1 base removed from V and 4 bases from J, the gap between germline ends came to 14 bases. Germline CDR1 is LGHNA and CDR2 is YSLEER. There are 15 residues in the CDR3.

V gene TRBV20-1 combines with J gene TRBJ2-2; D unclear. The CDR3 extends over 16 amino acids. Deletions cut 0 bases from V and 0 bases from J, with 11 bases between. Germline V gene sequence: CDR1 DFQATT, CDR2 SNEGSKA (reference sequence). The CDR3 region has the DNA TGCAGTGCTAGAGATCAAATCTTACCGAACACCGGGGAGCTGTTTTTT. Translating gives CSARDQILPNTGELFF.

This clonotype has more than one count but fewer than ten. The chain links TRBV6-5 to TRBJ1-2, with D perhaps matching TRBD1 (5 bases). This CDR3 is built from 15 residues. The germline V gene encodes CDR1 MNHEY and CDR2 SVGAGI. V lost 6 bases to trimming and J lost 8 bases, with 22 bases between them. CDR3 sequence (DNA): TGTGCCAGCAGCACTCGGGTTGGGGACTTGAGAGGCTACACCTTC. Its protein product is CASSTRVGDLRGYTF.

The chain uses TRBV24-1 and TRBJ2-5, with TRBD2 identical over 11 bases. This CDR3 contains 15 residues. Germline V gene data show CDR1 as KGHDR and CDR2 as SFDVKD. Trimming removed 7 bases from V and 1 base from J; junction bases left unmatched: 4. The DNA for the CDR3 is TGTGCCACCAGCGTAGCGGGAGGGCGCCAAGAGACCCAGTACTTC. Translated: CATSVAGGRQETQYF.

This clonotype turned up a few times. Written as DNA, the CDR3 is TGTGCCAGCAGCCCAGAAAGACTAGCGCTATACAATGAGCAGTTCTTC. Translation gives CASSPERLALYNEQFF. The gene calls are TRBV7-9 and TRBJ2-1; 8 nucleotides align to TRBD2. Losses at the gene ends were 5 bases for V and 4 bases for J; bases not matched to a gene: 10. The CDR3 runs to 16 residues. Per the germline V gene, CDR1 is SEHNR and CDR2 is FQNEAQ (reference sequence). The variable domain in full, with the rest retrieved from reference TRBV7-9 and TRBJ2-1, is DTGVSQNPRHKITKRGQNVTFRCDPISEHNRLYWYRQTLGQGPEFLTYFQNEAQLEKSRLLSDRFSAERPKGSFSTLEIQRTEQGDSAMYLCASSPERLALYNEQFFGPGTRLTVL.

To note about this clonotype: The junction does not match germline at one end; this may be a read error. J is TRBJ1-5 and V is TRBV12-3 or TRBV12-4; D is uncertain. The CDR3 spans 14 residues. CDR3 nucleotide sequence: TGTGCCAGCAGTTTAGAGAATGAGAATCAGCCACAGCATTTT. This gives the protein CASSLENENQPQHF.

The chain recombines TRBV11-2 with TRBJ2-5; no definite D call. The germline V gene has CDR1 SGHAT and CDR2 FQNNGV. Trimming took off 10 bases at V and 1 base at J, with 10 bases between the two ends. CDR3 length: 12 amino acids. The CDR3: CATSQVQETQYF. CDR3 DNA: TGTGCCACCTCCCAGGTCCAAGAGACCCAGTACTTC. Together with reference TRBV11-2 and TRBJ2-5, the CDR3 gives the full variable domain: EAGVAQSPRYKIIEKRQSVAFWCNPISGHATLYWYQQILGQGPKLLIQFQNNGVVDDSQLPKDRFSAERLKGVDSTLKIQPAKLEDSAVYLCATSQVQETQYFGPGTRLLVL.

V gene TRBV12-3 or TRBV12-4 combines with J gene TRBJ1-4; weak D call: TRBD1 (6 bases). Trimming stripped 6 bases from V and 8 bases from J, with 10 bases between. CDR3 length equals 12 residues. The CDR3 DNA sequence: TGTGCCAGCAGAGGGGGAGGAGAAAAACTGTTTTTT. Protein product: CASRGGGEKLFF.

V gene TRBV4-3 combines with J gene TRBJ2-1; possible D gene TRBD1, 6 bases. The V and J ends lost 5 bases and 4 bases respectively, with 18 bases between them. CDR1 is LGHNA and CDR2 is YSLEER in the germline V gene. This CDR3 contains 16 residues. The CDR3 nucleotides read TGCGCCAGCAGCGTATACCGGGACATCCCATACAATGAGCAGTTCTTC. Amino acids: CASSVYRDIPYNEQFF.

The V and J genes are TRBV6-1 and TRBJ2-1; a weak D match, TRBD1 (6 bases). CDR3 length equals 20 residues. Trimming took 7 bases from V and 1 from J, leaving 29 bases between them. CDR1 MNHNS and CDR2 SASEGT come from the germline V gene. CDR3 DNA sequence: TGTGCCAGCACCCCTAGGCGCCCGGCGAAAGGGGGTCGGTCCTACAATGAGCAGTTCTTC. Protein: CASTPRRPAKGGRSYNEQFF.